This TCR beta chain originates from a study of T cells in narcolepsy. Whole-study context: Patients with NT1 or NT2 and healthy control donors were enrolled.

The repertoire was sequenced with immunoSEQ multiplex PCR; TCRdb's copy has only in-frame clones and lacks some. The sample has 25,000 to 35,000 clones; roughly four fifths are singletons. V lost 5 bases, J lost 0 bases, and 11 bases lay in between. This CDR3 has 15 amino acids. CDR1 SGHVS and CDR2 FNYEAQ come from the germline V gene. The gene calls are TRBV7-6 and TRBJ1-3; D is unclear. This clonotype was sampled from a human donor with narcolepsy. Sequencing was done on a sample of CD45RA- memory CD4+ T cells from PBMCs. In nucleotides, the CDR3 is TGTGCCAGCAGCAGAGAGGCCCGCTCTGGAAACACCATATATTTT. Encoded protein: CASSREARSGNTIYF.